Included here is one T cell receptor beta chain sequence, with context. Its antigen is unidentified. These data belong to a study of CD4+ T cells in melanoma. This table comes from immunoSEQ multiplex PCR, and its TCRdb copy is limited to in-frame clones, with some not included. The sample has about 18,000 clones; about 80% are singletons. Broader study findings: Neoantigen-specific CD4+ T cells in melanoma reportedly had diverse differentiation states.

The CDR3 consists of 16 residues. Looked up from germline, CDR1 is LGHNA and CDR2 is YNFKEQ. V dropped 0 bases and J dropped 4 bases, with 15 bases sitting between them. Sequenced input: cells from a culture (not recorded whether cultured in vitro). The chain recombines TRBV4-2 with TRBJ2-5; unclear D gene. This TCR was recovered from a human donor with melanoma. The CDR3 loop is CASSQDTGLLSETQYF. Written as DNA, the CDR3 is TGTGCCAGCAGCCAAGATACCGGGCTTTTATCAGAGACCCAGTACTTC.